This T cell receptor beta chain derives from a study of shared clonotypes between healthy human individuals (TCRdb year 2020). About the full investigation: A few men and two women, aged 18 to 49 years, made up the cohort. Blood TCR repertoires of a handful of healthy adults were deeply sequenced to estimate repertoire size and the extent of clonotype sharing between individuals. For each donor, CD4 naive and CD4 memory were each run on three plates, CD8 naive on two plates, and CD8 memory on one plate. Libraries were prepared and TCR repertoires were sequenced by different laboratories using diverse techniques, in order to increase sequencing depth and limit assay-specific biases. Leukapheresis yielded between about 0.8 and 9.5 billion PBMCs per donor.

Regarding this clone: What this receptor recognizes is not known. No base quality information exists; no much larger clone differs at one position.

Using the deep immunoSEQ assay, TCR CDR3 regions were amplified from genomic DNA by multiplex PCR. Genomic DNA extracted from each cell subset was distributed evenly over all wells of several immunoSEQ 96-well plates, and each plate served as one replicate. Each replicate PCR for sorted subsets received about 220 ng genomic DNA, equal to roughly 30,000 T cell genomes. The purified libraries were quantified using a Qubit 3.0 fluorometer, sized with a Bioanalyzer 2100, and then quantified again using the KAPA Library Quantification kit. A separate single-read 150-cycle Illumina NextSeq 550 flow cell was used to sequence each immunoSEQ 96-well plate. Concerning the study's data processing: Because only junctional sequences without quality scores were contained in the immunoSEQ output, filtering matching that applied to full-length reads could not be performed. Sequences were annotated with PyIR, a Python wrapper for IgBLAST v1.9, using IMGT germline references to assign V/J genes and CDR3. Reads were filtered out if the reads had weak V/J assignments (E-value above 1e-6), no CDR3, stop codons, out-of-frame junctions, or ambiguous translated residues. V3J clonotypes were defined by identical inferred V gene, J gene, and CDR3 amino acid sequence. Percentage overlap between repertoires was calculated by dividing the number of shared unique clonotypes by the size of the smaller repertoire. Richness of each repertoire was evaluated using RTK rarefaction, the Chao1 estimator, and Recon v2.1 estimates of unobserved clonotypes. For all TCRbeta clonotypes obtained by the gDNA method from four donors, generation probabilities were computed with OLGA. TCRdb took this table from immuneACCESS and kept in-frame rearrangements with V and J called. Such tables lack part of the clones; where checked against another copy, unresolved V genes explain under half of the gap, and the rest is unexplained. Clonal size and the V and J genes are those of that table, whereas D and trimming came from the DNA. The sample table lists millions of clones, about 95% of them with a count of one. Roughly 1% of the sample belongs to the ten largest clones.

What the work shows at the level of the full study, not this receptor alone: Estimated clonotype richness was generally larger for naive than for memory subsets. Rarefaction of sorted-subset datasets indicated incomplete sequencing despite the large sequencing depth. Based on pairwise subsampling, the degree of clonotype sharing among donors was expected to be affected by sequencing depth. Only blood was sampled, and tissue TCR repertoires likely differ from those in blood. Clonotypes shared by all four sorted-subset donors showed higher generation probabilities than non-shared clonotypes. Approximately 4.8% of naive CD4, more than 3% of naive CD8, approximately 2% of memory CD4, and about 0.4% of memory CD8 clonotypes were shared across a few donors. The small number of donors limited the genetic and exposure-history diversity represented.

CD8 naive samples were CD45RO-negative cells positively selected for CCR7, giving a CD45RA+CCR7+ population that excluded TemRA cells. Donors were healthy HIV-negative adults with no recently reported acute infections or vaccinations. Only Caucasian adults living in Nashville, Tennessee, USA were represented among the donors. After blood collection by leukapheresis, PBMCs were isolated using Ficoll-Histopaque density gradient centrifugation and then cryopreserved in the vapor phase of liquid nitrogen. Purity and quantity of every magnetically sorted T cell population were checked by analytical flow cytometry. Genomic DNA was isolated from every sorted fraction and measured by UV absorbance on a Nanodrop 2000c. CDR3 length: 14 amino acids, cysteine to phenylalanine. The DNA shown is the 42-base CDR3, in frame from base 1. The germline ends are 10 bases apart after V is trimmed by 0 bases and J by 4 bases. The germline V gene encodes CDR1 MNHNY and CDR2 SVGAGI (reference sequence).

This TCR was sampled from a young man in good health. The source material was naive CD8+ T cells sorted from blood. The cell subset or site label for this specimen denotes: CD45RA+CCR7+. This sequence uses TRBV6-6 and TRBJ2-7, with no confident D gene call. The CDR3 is CASSYSVGPYEQYF. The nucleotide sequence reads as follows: TGTGCCAGCAGTTACTCGGTAGGGCCGTACGAGCAGTACTTC.